These 15 T cell receptor beta chains came from one sample sequenced in a study of Ad26.COV2.S vaccination and SARS-CoV-2 variants. The table came from immunoSEQ multiplex PCR; TCRdb's copy has only in-frame clones and leaves some out. The sample yields more than 300,000 clones, approximately 86% seen once. As to treatment: 15 to 20 received Ad26.COV2.S at low or high dose, single or two shots; several received placebo; per-sample allocation not given. Following the first vaccine or placebo injection, samples were taken on day 63. The sequencing used peripheral blood, collected in a trial of Ad26.COV2.S vaccine versus placebo. These receptors all stem from a person between 18 and 65 years old who received the Ad26.COV2.S COVID-19 vaccine or a placebo.

There are a few counts of this clone. The chain carries TRBV6-6 and TRBJ2-1; D not certain. The CDR3 totals 12 residues. CDR1 is MNHNY and CDR2 is SVGAGI in the germline V gene (reference sequence). V lost 8 bases and J lost 7, with 12 bases in between. In DNA form, the CDR3 reads TGTGCCAGCTCCTTAGGTGGAAATGAGCAGTTCTTC. This translates into CASSLGGNEQFF.

The chain joins TRBV20-1 to TRBJ2-5; tentatively, D is TRBD1 (6 bases). V was clipped by 5 bases and J by 9 bases, with 13 bases between them. Germline CDR1 and CDR2: DFQATT and SNEGSKA (reference sequence). The CDR3 loop spans 11 amino acids. DNA for the CDR3: TGCAGTGCTCATTCAGACAGGTCCCAGTACTTC. It encodes CSAHSDRSQYF.

The chain is built from TRBV10-3 and TRBJ2-5, with 7 bases lining up with TRBD1. Germline CDR1 and CDR2: ENHRY and SYGVKD. Unmatched junction bases numbered 3, after V lost 5 bases and J lost 3 bases. CDR3 size: 13 residues. Written as DNA, the CDR3 is TGTGCCATCAGTCCGGGGACAGAAGAGACCCAGTACTTC. This translates into CAISPGTEETQYF.

The chain has TRBV4-3 and TRBJ1-2; D is perhaps TRBD1 (5 bases). Germline V lookup: CDR1 LGHNA, CDR2 YSLEER. Between the trimmed V and J ends, which lost 0 bases and 4 bases, there was a span of 12 bases. The CDR3 totals 15 residues. CDR3 sequence reads: CASSQDVRGVYGYTF. The CDR3 DNA follows: TGCGCCAGCAGCCAAGATGTTCGGGGGGTCTATGGCTACACCTTC.

The chain uses TRBV18 and TRBJ1-5, with 9 bases lining up with TRBD1. Germline assignment: CDR1 KGHSH and CDR2 LQKENI. This CDR3 contains 16 residues. J lost 7 bases, V lost 8 bases, and 15 bases had no gene match. The CDR3 DNA reads TGTGCCAGCACGTTCGCGGGACAGGGTCCGGGACAGCCCCAGCATTTT. Its protein is CASTFAGQGPGQPQHF. Using reference TRBV18 and TRBJ1-5 for the parts outside the CDR3, the full variable domain is NAGVMQNPRHLVRRRGQEARLRCSPMKGHSHVYWYRQLPEEGLKFMVYLQKENIIDESGMPKERFSAEFPKEGPSILRIQQVVRGDSAAYFCASTFAGQGPGQPQHFGDGTRLSIL.

The chain recombines TRBV5-4 with TRBJ2-5, with 9 bases that match TRBD1. Per the germline V gene, CDR1 is SGHNT and CDR2 is YYREEE (reference sequence). This CDR3 contains 14 residues. Trimming at V came to 7 bases and at J to 2 bases, leaving 6 bases not matched to a gene. CDR3 amino acids: CASGNRGLQETQYF. DNA of the CDR3: TGTGCCAGCGGCAACAGGGGGCTACAAGAGACCCAGTACTTC. Full variable domain (remainder filled in from reference TRBV5-4 and TRBJ2-5): ETGVTQSPTHLIKTRGQQVTLRCSSQSGHNTVSWYQQALGQGPQFIFQYYREEENGRGNFPPRFSGLQFPNYSSELNVNALELDDSALYLCASGNRGLQETQYFGPGTRLLVL.

This chain uses TRBV4-3 with TRBJ2-1; 15 nucleotides line up with TRBD2. Trimming cost V 4 bases and J 9 bases; bases outside gene matches: 13. The CDR3 consists of 18 residues. Germline V gene sequence: CDR1 LGHNA, CDR2 YSLEER. CDR3 residues: CASSPNVPGLAGGREQFF. The CDR3 bases are TGCGCCAGCAGCCCGAATGTTCCGGGACTAGCGGGAGGTCGTGAGCAGTTCTTC.

The chain links TRBV3-1 (or the pseudogene TRBV3-2) to TRBJ2-7; 11 nucleotides agree with TRBD2. The length of the CDR3 is 15 residues. The V segment lost 2 bases and the J segment 9 bases; nucleotides outside the gene matches: 9. From germline, CDR1 is LGHDT and CDR2 YNNKEL (reference sequence). CDR3 sequence (DNA): TGTGCCAGCAGCCAACTAGCGGGAGGCAAAGGAGGGCAGTACTTC. Residues: CASSQLAGGKGGQYF.

The rearrangement links TRBV28 to TRBJ2-6; tentatively, D is TRBD2 (5 bases). Trimming pared 1 base from V and 3 bases from J, leaving 10 bases between. This CDR3 is 16 amino acids long. CDR1 and CDR2 (germline): MDHEN, SYDVKM. The CDR3 spells CASSLSPRGGANVLTF. CDR3 sequence (DNA): TGTGCCAGCAGTTTATCGCCCCGGGGTGGGGCCAACGTCCTGACTTTC.

This chain uses TRBV19 with TRBJ1-1; 8 nucleotides match TRBD1. Germline V CDR1 and CDR2: LNHDA, SQIVND (reference sequence). There are 15 residues in the CDR3. Trimming cost V 6 bases and J 0 bases; bases outside gene matches: 6. The CDR3 DNA reads as TGTGCCAGTAGACCTGCGGACAGGGTGAACACTGAAGCTTTCTTT. Translated: CASRPADRVNTEAFF.

The CDR3 sequence is CASSAGNTNYGYTF. As DNA, the CDR3 is TGTGCCAGCAGTGCCGGGAACACTAACTATGGCTACACCTTC. This chain connects TRBV6-2 or TRBV6-3 to TRBJ1-2; no reliable D call. V shed 5 bases and J shed 0 bases, with 10 bases lying between them. Germline-derived CDR1 and CDR2 are MNHEY and SVGEGT. This CDR3 is built from 14 residues.

The V gene is TRBV13, the J gene TRBJ2-7, with 10 bases lining up with TRBD1. The V segment lost 0 bases and the J segment 2 bases; nucleotides outside the gene matches: 7. The CDR3 is 17 residues long. Germline lookup yields CDR1 PRHDT and CDR2 FYEKMQ (reference sequence). The CDR3 reads CASSLGIGDRGTYEQYF. The CDR3 DNA is TGTGCCAGCAGCTTAGGGATTGGGGACAGGGGAACCTACGAGCAGTACTTC.

This chain joins TRBV11-2 and TRBJ1-2; 10 nucleotides agree with TRBD1. CDR1 and CDR2 (germline): SGHAT, FQNNGV. This CDR3 is 16 amino acids long. V shed 5 bases and J 2 bases; nucleotides not matched to a gene: 8. This CDR3 is CASSPIRDRGNYGYTF. Written as DNA, the CDR3 is TGTGCCAGCAGCCCAATCAGGGACAGGGGAAACTATGGCTACACCTTC.

This clone came up once. The chain links TRBV6-5 to TRBJ2-1; 10 positions agree with TRBD1. This CDR3 has 15 residues. The V gene end was trimmed by 4 bases and the J gene end by 3 bases; junction bases not matched to a gene: 3. Germline V lookup: CDR1 MNHEY, CDR2 SVGAGI. In nucleotides, the CDR3 is TGTGCCAGCAGTTCCGGGACAGGGGACTACAATGAGCAGTTCTTC. As protein: CASSSGTGDYNEQFF.

The gene calls are TRBV5-1 and TRBJ2-3, with TRBD2 matching over 11 bases. The germline V gene encodes CDR1 SGHRS and CDR2 YFSETQ. V lost 2 bases, J lost 6 bases, and 14 bases stayed unmatched. The length of the CDR3 is 18 residues. The CDR3 spells CASSFLLSSGGPSDTQYF. The CDR3 DNA follows: TGCGCCAGCAGCTTCCTACTTTCTAGCGGGGGGCCCTCGGATACGCAGTATTTT. Based on the CDR3 plus reference TRBV5-1 and TRBJ2-3, the full variable domain is KAGVTQTPRYLIKTRGQQVTLSCSPISGHRSVSWYQQTPGQGLQFLFEYFSETQRNKGNFPGRFSGRQFSNSRSEMNVSTLELGDSALYLCASSFLLSSGGPSDTQYFGPGTRLTVL.